The T cell receptor (beta chain) under discussion was sequenced for a study of blood T cell repertoires in COVID-19. Overall study: Donors in the United States, Italy and Spain gave samples during acute or convalescent COVID-19.

Participants spanned ages about 18 to 95 years and resided in 24 US areas. Symptom resolution, clearance, or two negative PCRs marked the recovered donors of Cohort 3. Profiled with immunoSEQ multiplex PCR; TCRdb holds only in-frame clones, not every one. The sample carries some 390,000 clones, nearly 90% recorded once. This CDR3 is built from 12 residues. Germline V gene lookup returns CDR1 SGDLS and CDR2 YYNGEE. V lost 2 bases to trimming and J lost 8 bases, with 7 bases between them. Sequenced input: PBMCs or T cells enriched from blood (not recorded which). This receptor was identified in a woman in her twenties or thirties who had recovered from COVID-19. The chain uses TRBV9 and TRBJ2-2; D call uncertain. The CDR3 sequence is CASSVSLGELFF. CDR3 in DNA: TGTGCCAGCAGCGTTTCTCTTGGGGAGCTGTTTTTT. The entire variable domain, with the rest obtained from reference TRBV9 and TRBJ2-2, is as follows: DSGVTQTPKHLITATGQRVTLRCSPRSGDLSVYWYQQSLDQGLQFLIQYYNGEERAKGNILERFSAQQFPDLHSELNLSSLELGDSALYFCASSVSLGELFFGEGSRLTVL.